What follows are 21 T cell receptor beta chains derived from one specimen sequenced in a study of cytomegalovirus exposure and HLA in healthy donors. The study ran its PCR with 60 Vbeta and 13 Jbeta primers. Produced via immunoSEQ multiplex PCR; TCRdb's table is partial and in-frame only. Of about 150,000 clones in the sample, approximately 78% were seen once. Sequenced material: PBMCs. The receptor source for this set is a woman between 45 and 65 years old in good health and CMV-seropositive.

The chain employs TRBV7-3 and TRBJ2-3; perhaps TRBD2 as D (5 bases). The ends were cut back, 5 bases at V and 0 bases at J, with 15 bases in the middle. The germline V gene has CDR1 SGHTA and CDR2 FQGTGA. The CDR3 runs to 16 residues. CDR3 sequence: CASSAGLVPSTDTQYF. For the CDR3, the DNA is TGTGCCAGCAGCGCTGGACTGGTCCCAAGCACAGATACGCAGTATTTT.

V is TRBV10-1 and J is TRBJ1-1; D perhaps matches TRBD1 (5 bases). Trimming cost V 4 bases and J 5 bases, with 14 bases left between them. The V gene's germline CDR1 is WNHNN and CDR2 SYGVQD (reference sequence). CDR3 length equals 14 residues. In DNA, the CDR3 is TGCGCCAGCAGTGGCCCCGGGGGGGAAACTGAAGCTTTCTTT. Amino acids: CASSGPGGETEAFF.

The chain links TRBV29-1 to TRBJ1-1, with D perhaps TRBD1 (6 bases). Germline V gene data show CDR1 as SQVTM and CDR2 as ANQGSEA. The V and J ends lost 6 bases and 0 bases respectively, with 8 bases between them. This CDR3 is built from 12 residues. DNA for the CDR3: TGCAGCGTAAGGACAGTGAACACTGAAGCTTTCTTT. This encodes CSVRTVNTEAFF. Filled out from reference TRBV29-1 and TRBJ1-1, the complete variable domain reads SAVISQKPSRDICQRGTSLTIQCQVDSQVTMMFWYRQQPGQSLTLIATANQGSEATYESGFVIDKFPISRPNLTFSTLTVSNMSPEDSSIYLCSVRTVNTEAFFGQGTRLTVV.

The CDR3 is CASSVGEQGITGELFF. DNA for the CDR3: TGTGCCAGCAGCGTAGGAGAACAGGGGATCACCGGGGAGCTGTTTTTT. The chain uses TRBV9 and TRBJ2-2, with 7 bases lining up with TRBD1. CDR1 is SGDLS, CDR2 YYNGEE, per germline. The CDR3 is 16 residues long. Germline trimming cut 0 bases from V and 4 bases from J; bases unmatched to any gene: 6. The whole variable domain, remainder taken from reference TRBV9 and TRBJ2-2, is DSGVTQTPKHLITATGQRVTLRCSPRSGDLSVYWYQQSLDQGLQFLIQYYNGEERAKGNILERFSAQQFPDLHSELNLSSLELGDSALYFCASSVGEQGITGELFFGEGSRLTVL.

This sequence joins TRBV5-1 and TRBJ2-5, with D possibly matching TRBD2 (5 bases). V lost 3 bases to trimming and J lost 5 bases, with 14 bases between them. Germline lookup yields CDR1 SGHRS and CDR2 YFSETQ. The CDR3 extends over 14 amino acids. CDR3 protein: CASSSERRPETQYF. The CDR3 DNA follows: TGCGCCAGCAGCTCGGAGCGGCGTCCGGAGACCCAGTACTTC.

V gene TRBV13 combines with J gene TRBJ2-3, with D unresolved. Germline V gene data show CDR1 as PRHDT and CDR2 as FYEKMQ (reference sequence). The CDR3 loop spans 12 amino acids. V was pared by 7 bases and J by 5 bases, with 10 bases between. CDR3: CASTQARDTQYF. The CDR3 nucleotides read TGTGCCAGCACCCAGGCTCGAGATACGCAGTATTTT.

The rearrangement joins TRBV27 to TRBJ2-3; D perhaps matches TRBD2 (5 bases). V lost 3 bases and J lost 1, with 8 bases in between. The CDR3 covers 14 residues. Per the germline V gene, CDR1 is MNHEY and CDR2 is SMNVEV (reference sequence). CDR3 sequence: CASSLTTGTDTQYF. CDR3 in DNA: TGTGCCAGCAGTTTGACTACCGGCACAGATACGCAGTATTTT.

This clone turned up a few times. The V gene is TRBV19, the J gene TRBJ1-5, with D possibly being TRBD1 (6 bases). V was trimmed by 2 bases and J by 4 bases, leaving 12 bases between them. Per the germline V gene, CDR1 is LNHDA and CDR2 is SQIVND (reference sequence). The CDR3 loop spans 15 amino acids. CDR3 in DNA: TGTGCCAGTAGTATAAAGGGGGTGGGAAATCAGCCCCAGCATTTT. The encoded protein is CASSIKGVGNQPQHF. The full variable domain, with the rest looked up from reference TRBV19 and TRBJ1-5, is DGGITQSPKYLFRKEGQNVTLSCEQNLNHDAMYWYRQDPGQGLRLIYYSQIVNDFQKGDIAEGYSVSREKKESFPLTVTSAQKNPTAFYLCASSIKGVGNQPQHFGDGTRLSIL.

The genes are TRBV6-1 and TRBJ1-1; 7 nucleotides align to TRBD1. V lost 4 bases to trimming and J lost 11 bases; unmatched junction nucleotides: 7. Germline V gene lookup returns CDR1 MNHNS and CDR2 SASEGT. This CDR3 comprises 12 residues. The CDR3 DNA is TGTGCCAGCAGTGTCCGTGGACAGGAGGCTTTCTTT. It specifies CASSVRGQEAFF.

The genes are TRBV9 and TRBJ2-5; D might be TRBD2 (5 bases). V lost 0 bases to trimming and J lost 5 bases, with 8 bases between them. Germline loops: CDR1 SGDLS, CDR2 YYNGEE. There are 13 residues in the CDR3. In DNA, the CDR3 is TGTGCCAGCAGCGTAGCTACGGGGGAGACCCAGTACTTC. Translating it yields CASSVATGETQYF. Based on the CDR3 plus reference TRBV9 and TRBJ2-5, the full variable domain is DSGVTQTPKHLITATGQRVTLRCSPRSGDLSVYWYQQSLDQGLQFLIQYYNGEERAKGNILERFSAQQFPDLHSELNLSSLELGDSALYFCASSVATGETQYFGPGTRLLVL.

The chain carries TRBV7-3 and TRBJ1-4; D call uncertain. The germline V gene has CDR1 SGHTA and CDR2 FQGTGA. V was pared by 0 bases and J by 8 bases, with 13 bases between. The CDR3 spans 15 residues. CDR3 nucleotide sequence: TGTGCCAGCAGCTTAACGGGAGCGGGAGGAGAAAAACTGTTTTTT. Translating gives CASSLTGAGGEKLFF.

The chain recombines TRBV5-1 with TRBJ2-6; 12 nucleotides match TRBD2. Germline V gene sequence: CDR1 SGHRS, CDR2 YFSETQ. Losses at the gene ends were 0 bases for V and 2 bases for J; bases not matched to a gene: 9. The CDR3 sequence is 20 residues long. The CDR3 loop reads CASSLELAGGRYTGANVLTF. The CDR3 nucleotides read TGCGCCAGCAGCTTGGAACTAGCGGGGGGCCGTTATACTGGGGCCAACGTCCTGACTTTC.

The J gene is TRBJ1-2, the V gene TRBV14; tentatively, D is TRBD1 (6 bases). Germline V gene lookup returns CDR1 SGHDN and CDR2 FVKESK. This CDR3 is 14 amino acids long. The V gene lost 2 bases and the J gene lost 9 bases, with 16 bases spanning the gap. The CDR3 loop reads CASSQLTGTGRYTF. The CDR3 coding sequence is TGTGCCAGCAGCCAACTTACAGGGACCGGGCGCTACACCTTC. Full variable domain (remainder filled in from reference TRBV14 and TRBJ1-2): EAGVTQFPSHSVIEKGQTVTLRCDPISGHDNLYWYRRVMGKEIKFLLHFVKESKQDESGMPNNRFLAERTGGTYSTLKVQPAELEDSGVYFCASSQLTGTGRYTFGSGTRLTVV.

CDR3 DNA sequence: TGTGCCAGCACCCGCTATAGCGGGGGGGACGACGAGCAGTACTTC. Residues: CASTRYSGGDDEQYF. The chain has TRBV9 and TRBJ2-7; 11 bases align to TRBD2. Losses at the gene ends were 6 bases for V and 5 bases for J; bases not matched to a gene: 10. The CDR3 has 15 amino acids. CDR1 is SGDLS and CDR2 is YYNGEE in the germline V gene.

J is TRBJ2-1 and V is TRBV6-5, with 11 bases matching TRBD2. The germline CDR1 and CDR2 sequences are MNHEY and SVGAGI. V lost 6 bases, J lost 10 bases, and 11 bases stayed unmatched. The CDR3 is made up of 15 amino acids. The CDR3 nucleotides read TGTGCCAGCAGCCCGACTAGCGGGGTACTATCAGAGCAGTTCTTC. Translation gives CASSPTSGVLSEQFF.

Comment on this clone: Sequence at one end of the junction differs from germline and may be a read error. This chain links TRBV11-2 with TRBJ2-2, with D perhaps given as TRBD1 or TRBD2 (6 bases each). Germline loops: CDR1 SGHAT, CDR2 FQNNGV. The CDR3 has 15 amino acids. The CDR3 DNA reads TGTGCCAGCACCTTAGGGGGGCTAAACACCGGGGAGCTGTTTTTT. Its translation: CASTLGGLNTGELFF.

V is TRBV18 and J is TRBJ1-6; tentatively, D is TRBD1 (6 bases). Germline CDR1 is KGHSH and CDR2 is LQKENI. The V gene lost 1 base and the J gene lost 9 bases, with 16 bases spanning the gap. The CDR3 totals 16 residues. CDR3 residues: CASSPRLQGEGSPLHF. The DNA for the CDR3 is TGTGCCAGCTCACCACGTCTACAGGGTGAAGGTTCACCCCTCCACTTT.

This clone showed up just a few times. The chain recombines TRBV18 with TRBJ1-1; D is possibly TRBD1 (6 bases). CDR3 size: 14 residues. Deletions cut 4 bases from V and 7 bases from J, with 16 bases between. CDR1 KGHSH and CDR2 LQKENI come from the germline V gene. This CDR3 reads CASSLLQGKGEAFF. CDR3 DNA sequence: TGTGCCAGCTCACTCTTACAGGGAAAGGGTGAAGCTTTCTTT.

The chain couples TRBV5-1 to TRBJ1-3; TRBD1 agrees at 7 bases. Germline CDR1 is SGHRS and CDR2 is YFSETQ. V gave up 0 bases and J gave up 0 bases; unmatched junction bases: 6. The CDR3 consists of 17 residues. The CDR3 protein is CASSLEARGTSGNTIYF. The CDR3 bases are TGCGCCAGCAGCTTGGAGGCCAGGGGGACCTCTGGAAACACCATATATTTT.

The rearrangement uses TRBV5-1 and TRBJ1-1, with 8 nucleotides matching TRBD1. The CDR3 runs 15 residues. The junction had 5 bases not matched to a gene; V was cut back by 4 bases and J by 0 bases. The germline V gene encodes CDR1 SGHRS and CDR2 YFSETQ. DNA of the CDR3: TGCGCCAGCAGCGCGGGGGACAGGATGAACACTGAAGCTTTCTTT. Protein: CASSAGDRMNTEAFF.

The chain uses TRBV28 and TRBJ1-2, with TRBD1 matching 9 bases. From germline, CDR1 is MDHEN and CDR2 SYDVKM. The V and J ends lost 6 bases and 4 bases, in that order; junction bases with no gene match: 15. The CDR3 is 17 residues long. The CDR3 DNA sequence: TGTGCCAGCAGCCCAAGTGGGACAGGGCCCCTGGGCTATGGCTACACCTTC. It yields the protein CASSPSGTGPLGYGYTF.